A selection of T cell receptor beta chains follows, all from one sample in a study of cytomegalovirus exposure and HLA in healthy donors. Data came from immunoSEQ multiplex PCR; TCRdb stores just in-frame clones and leaves some out. The repertoire holds more than 200,000 clones, approximately 70% seen once, with about 2.8% in the top ten. The specimen was PBMCs. All receptors derive from a man aged 35 to 55 in good health and CMV-seropositive. CDR3s include the opening cysteine and the closing phenylalanine or tryptophan. D genes are given only for firm matches. Clone size is stated in some rows and not others, as once, few, many or a class when expanded.

14	NA	TRBV2	TRBJ2-7	TRBD2	CASSVPGGEDAQYF	TGTGCCAGCAGTGTCCCGGGGGGGGAGGACGCGCAGTACTTC
16	few	TRBV11-2	TRBJ1-4	NA	CASSLGTFATNEKLFF	TGTGCCAGCAGCTTAGGTACATTTGCAACTAATGAAAAACTGTTTTTT
12	NA	TRBV5-5	TRBJ2-5	NA	CASSPGGGAEYF	TGTGCCAGCAGCCCAGGAGGAGGTGCGGAGTACTTC
13	few	TRBV18	TRBJ1-2	NA	CASSQGPGNGYTF	TGTGCCAGCTCACAGGGGCCAGGGAATGGCTACACCTTC
14	few	TRBV28	TRBJ2-7	NA	CASLSNRRSYEQYF	TGTGCCAGCCTTTCTAACAGGCGTTCCTACGAGCAGTACTTC
16	NA	TRBV29-1	TRBJ2-1	TRBD1	CSVEDPGTGVYNEQFF	TGCAGCGTTGAAGACCCCGGGACAGGGGTTTACAATGAGCAGTTCTTC
11	NA	TRBV20-1	TRBJ1-1	NA	CSAMDSNEAFF	TGCAGTGCCATGGACAGTAACGAGGCTTTCTTT
13	few	TRBV28	TRBJ1-2	NA	CASTLRDIYGYTF	TGTGCCAGCACCCTCCGGGACATCTATGGCTACACCTTC
14	NA	TRBV27	TRBJ1-2	TRBD1	CASSPTPGGYGYTF	TGTGCCAGCAGCCCCACCCCAGGGGGTTATGGCTACACCTTC
16	NA	TRBV5-3	TRBJ1-1	NA	CARSPDAVTMNTEAFF	TGTGCCAGAAGCCCCGATGCGGTTACTATGAACACTGAAGCTTTCTTT
13	NA	TRBV11-3	TRBJ2-2	NA	CASSLEGDGELFF	TGTGCCAGCAGCTTAGAAGGGGACGGGGAGCTGTTTTTT
16	NA	TRBV5-5	TRBJ2-7	NA	CASSLTGQPLPYEQYF	TGTGCCAGCAGCTTGACCGGACAGCCTCTTCCCTACGAGCAGTACTTC
17	NA	TRBV4-1	TRBJ2-7	TRBD1	CASSQVPYGTGGNEQYF	TGCGCCAGCAGCCAAGTTCCTTATGGGACAGGGGGTAATGAGCAGTACTTC